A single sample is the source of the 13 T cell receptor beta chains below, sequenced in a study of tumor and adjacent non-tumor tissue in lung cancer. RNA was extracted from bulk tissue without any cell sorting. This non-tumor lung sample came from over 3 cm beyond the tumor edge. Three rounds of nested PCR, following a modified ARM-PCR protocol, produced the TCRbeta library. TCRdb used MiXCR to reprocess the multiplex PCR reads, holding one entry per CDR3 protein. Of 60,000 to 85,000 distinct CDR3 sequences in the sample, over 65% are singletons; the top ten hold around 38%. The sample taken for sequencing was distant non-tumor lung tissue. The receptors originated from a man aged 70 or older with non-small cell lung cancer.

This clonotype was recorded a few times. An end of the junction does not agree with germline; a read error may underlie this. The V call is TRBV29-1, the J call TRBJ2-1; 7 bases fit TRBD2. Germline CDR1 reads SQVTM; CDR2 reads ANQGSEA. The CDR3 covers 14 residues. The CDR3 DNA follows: TGCAGCGCTGTGGGGAGGGGTACATACAACGAGCAGTTCTTC. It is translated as CSAVGRGTYNEQFF.

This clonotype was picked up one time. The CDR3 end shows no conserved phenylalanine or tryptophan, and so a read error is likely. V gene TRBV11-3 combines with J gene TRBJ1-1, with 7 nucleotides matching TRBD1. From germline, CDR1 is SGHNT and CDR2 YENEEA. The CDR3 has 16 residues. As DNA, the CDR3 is TGTGCCAGTAGCCTCCGGGACAGAACCCTGAACACTGAGGCTTTCCTT. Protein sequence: CASSLRDRTLNTEAFL.

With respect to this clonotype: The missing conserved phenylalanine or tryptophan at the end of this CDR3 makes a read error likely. The CDR3 bases are TGCCCCAGTGCCGAAGGGGATATGCAGTATTAT. Amino acid sequence: CPSAEGDMQYY. The genes are TRBV5-1 and TRBJ2-3; D possibly corresponds to TRBD1 (5 bases). CDR3 size: 11 residues. Germline-derived CDR1 and CDR2 are SGHRS and YFSETQ.

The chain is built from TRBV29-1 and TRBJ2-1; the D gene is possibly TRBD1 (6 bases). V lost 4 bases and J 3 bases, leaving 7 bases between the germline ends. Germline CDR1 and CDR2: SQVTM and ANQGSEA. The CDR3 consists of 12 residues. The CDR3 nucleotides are TGCAGCGTTGGAGGGGGCTACAATGAGCAGTTCTTC. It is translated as CSVGGGYNEQFF.

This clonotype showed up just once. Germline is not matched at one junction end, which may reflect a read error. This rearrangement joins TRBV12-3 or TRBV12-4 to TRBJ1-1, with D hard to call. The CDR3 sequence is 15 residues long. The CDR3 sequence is CASSSQTAMNSEAFF. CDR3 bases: TGTGCCAGCAGTTCTCAAACTGCCATGAACAGTGAAGCTTTCTTT.

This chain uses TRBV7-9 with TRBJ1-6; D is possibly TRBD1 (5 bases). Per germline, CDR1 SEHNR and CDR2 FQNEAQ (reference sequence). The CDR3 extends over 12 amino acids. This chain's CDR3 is CVISNRRSPLHF. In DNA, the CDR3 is TGTGTCATCAGCAACAGGCGTTCACCCCTCCACTTT.

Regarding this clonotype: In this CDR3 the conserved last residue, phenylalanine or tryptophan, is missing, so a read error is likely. The CDR3 DNA reads TGCACCAGCAGCCTCTTCGGGTTCACCCTCCACGTT. This gives the protein CTSSLFGFTLHV. V gene TRBV4-1 combines with J gene TRBJ1-6; no clear D gene. CDR3 length: 12 amino acids. Germline V gene data show CDR1 as MGHRA and CDR2 as YSYEKL.

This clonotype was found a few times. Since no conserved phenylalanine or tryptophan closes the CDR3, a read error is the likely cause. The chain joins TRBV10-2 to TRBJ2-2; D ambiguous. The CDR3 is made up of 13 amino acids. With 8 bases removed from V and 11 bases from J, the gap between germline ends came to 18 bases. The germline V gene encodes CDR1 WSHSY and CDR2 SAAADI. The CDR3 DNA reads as TGCGCCAGCGGTTCCGTCAGGAGTCGAGAGCTGTTTTAT. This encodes CASGSVRSRELFY.

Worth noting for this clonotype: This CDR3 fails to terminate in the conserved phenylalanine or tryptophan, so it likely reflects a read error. CDR3 DNA: TGTGCCAGCAGTTACTCGATGAGGGCGTCCTATAACTCACCCCTCCACATT. Translation: CASSYSMRASYNSPLHI. The V gene is TRBV6-5, the J gene TRBJ1-6; D is ambiguous. The CDR3 is 17 residues long. Germline lookup yields CDR1 MNHEY and CDR2 SVGAGI.

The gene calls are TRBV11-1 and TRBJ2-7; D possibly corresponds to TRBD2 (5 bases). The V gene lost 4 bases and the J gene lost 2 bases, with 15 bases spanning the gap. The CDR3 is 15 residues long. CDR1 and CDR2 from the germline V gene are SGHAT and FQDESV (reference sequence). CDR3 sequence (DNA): TGTGCCAGCAGCTCCCCCGGGATAGGAACCTACGAGCAGTACTTC. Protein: CASSSPGIGTYEQYF.

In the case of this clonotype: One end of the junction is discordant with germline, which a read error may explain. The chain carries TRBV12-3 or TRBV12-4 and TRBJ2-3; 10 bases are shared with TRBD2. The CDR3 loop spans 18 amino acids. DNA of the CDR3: TGTGCCAGCAGCCAAAGCGGGAGGGCCCAATATAGCACGGATACGGAGTATTTT. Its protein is CASSQSGRAQYSTDTEYF.

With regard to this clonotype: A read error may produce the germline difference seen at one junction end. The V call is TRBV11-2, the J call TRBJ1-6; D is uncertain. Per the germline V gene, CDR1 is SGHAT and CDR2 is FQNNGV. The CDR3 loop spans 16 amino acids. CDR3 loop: CACSLDRRVPGSPLHF. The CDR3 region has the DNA TGTGCCTGCAGCTTAGATCGAAGGGTCCCTGGTTCACCCCTCCACTTT.

CDR3 residues: CASSVVGAGVAGDLFF. For the CDR3, the DNA is TGTGCCAGCAGCGTAGTGGGCGCAGGGGTTGCCGGGGACTTGTTTTTT. The chain is built from TRBV11-2 and TRBJ2-2; tentatively, D is TRBD1 or TRBD2 (6 bases each). From germline, CDR1 is SGHAT and CDR2 FQNNGV. The CDR3 loop spans 16 amino acids. V was trimmed by 5 bases and J by 15 bases, leaving 28 bases between them.